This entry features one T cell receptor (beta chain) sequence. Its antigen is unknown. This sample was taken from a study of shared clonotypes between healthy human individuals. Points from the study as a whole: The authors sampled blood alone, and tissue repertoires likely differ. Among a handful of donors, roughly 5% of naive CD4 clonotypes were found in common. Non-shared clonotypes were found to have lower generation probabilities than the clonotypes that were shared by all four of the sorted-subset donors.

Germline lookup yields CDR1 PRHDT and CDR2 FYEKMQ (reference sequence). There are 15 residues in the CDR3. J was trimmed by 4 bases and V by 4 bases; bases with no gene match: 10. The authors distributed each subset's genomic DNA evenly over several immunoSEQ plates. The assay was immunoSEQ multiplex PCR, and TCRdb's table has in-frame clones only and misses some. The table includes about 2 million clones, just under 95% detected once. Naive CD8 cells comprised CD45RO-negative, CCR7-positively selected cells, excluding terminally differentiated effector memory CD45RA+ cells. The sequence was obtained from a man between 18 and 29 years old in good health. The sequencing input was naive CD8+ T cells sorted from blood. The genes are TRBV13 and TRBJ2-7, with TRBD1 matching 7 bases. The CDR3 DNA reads TGTGCCAGCAGCTCCAGGGACAGCCGGCCTTACGAGCAGTACTTC. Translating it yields CASSSRDSRPYEQYF.